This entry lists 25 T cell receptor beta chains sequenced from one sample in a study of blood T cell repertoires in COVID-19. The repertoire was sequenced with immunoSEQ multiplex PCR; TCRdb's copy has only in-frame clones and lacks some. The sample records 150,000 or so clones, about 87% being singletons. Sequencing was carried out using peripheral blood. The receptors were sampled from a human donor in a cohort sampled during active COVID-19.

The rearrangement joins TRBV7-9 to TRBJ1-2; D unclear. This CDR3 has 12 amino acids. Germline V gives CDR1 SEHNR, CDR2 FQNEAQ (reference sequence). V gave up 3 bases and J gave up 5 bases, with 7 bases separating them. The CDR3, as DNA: TGTGCCAGCAGCTTTCGCGATTATGGCTACACCTTC. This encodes CASSFRDYGYTF.

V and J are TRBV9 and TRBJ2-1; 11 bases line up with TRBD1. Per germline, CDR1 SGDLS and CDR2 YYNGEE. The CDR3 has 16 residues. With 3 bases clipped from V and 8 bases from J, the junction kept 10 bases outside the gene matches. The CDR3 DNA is TGTGCCAGCAGCGACTCCGGGACAGGGGGTTTGGATGAGCAGTTCTTC. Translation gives CASSDSGTGGLDEQFF.

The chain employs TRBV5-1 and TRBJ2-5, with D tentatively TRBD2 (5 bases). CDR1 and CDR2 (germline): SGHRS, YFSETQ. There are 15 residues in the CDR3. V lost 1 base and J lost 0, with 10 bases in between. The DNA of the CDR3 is TGCGCCAGCAGCTTGAATCCGGGGAACCAAGAGACCCAGTACTTC. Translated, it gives CASSLNPGNQETQYF. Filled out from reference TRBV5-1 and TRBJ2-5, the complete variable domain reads KAGVTQTPRYLIKTRGQQVTLSCSPISGHRSVSWYQQTPGQGLQFLFEYFSETQRNKGNFPGRFSGRQFSNSRSEMNVSTLELGDSALYLCASSLNPGNQETQYFGPGTRLLVL.

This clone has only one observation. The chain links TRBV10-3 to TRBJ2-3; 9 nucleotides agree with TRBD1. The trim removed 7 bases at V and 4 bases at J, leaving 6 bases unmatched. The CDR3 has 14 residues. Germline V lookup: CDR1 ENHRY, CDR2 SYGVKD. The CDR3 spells CAIIRDRDSDTQYF. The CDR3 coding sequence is TGTGCCATCATCCGGGACAGGGATTCAGATACGCAGTATTTT.

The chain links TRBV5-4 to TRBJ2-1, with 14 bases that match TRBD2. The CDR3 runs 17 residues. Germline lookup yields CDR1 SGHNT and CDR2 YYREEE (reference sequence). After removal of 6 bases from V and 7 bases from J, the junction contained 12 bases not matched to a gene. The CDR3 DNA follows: TGTGCCAGCAAAGGGGGGGGACTAGCGGGAGCGGAGAATGAGCAGTTCTTC. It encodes CASKGGGLAGAENEQFF.

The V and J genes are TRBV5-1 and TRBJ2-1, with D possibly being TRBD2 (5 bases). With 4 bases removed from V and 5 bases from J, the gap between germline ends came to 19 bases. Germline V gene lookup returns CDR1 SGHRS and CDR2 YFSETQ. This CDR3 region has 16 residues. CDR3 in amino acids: CASSPLRQSGHNEQFF. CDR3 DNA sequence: TGCGCCAGCAGCCCCCTTCGACAAAGCGGCCACAATGAGCAGTTCTTC.

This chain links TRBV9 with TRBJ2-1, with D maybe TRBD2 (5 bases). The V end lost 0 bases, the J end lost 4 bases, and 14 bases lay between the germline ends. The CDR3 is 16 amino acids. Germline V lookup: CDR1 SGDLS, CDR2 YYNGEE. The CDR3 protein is CASSVATGGGYNEQFF. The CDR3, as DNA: TGTGCCAGCAGCGTAGCTACTGGTGGCGGGTACAATGAGCAGTTCTTC.

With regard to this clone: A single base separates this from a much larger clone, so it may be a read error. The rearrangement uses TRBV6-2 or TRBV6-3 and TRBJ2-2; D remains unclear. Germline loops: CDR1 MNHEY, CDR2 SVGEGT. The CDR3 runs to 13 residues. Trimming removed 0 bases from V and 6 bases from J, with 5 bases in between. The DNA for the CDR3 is TGTGCCAGCAGTTACTCCCAGGCCGGGGAGCTGTTTTTT. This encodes CASSYSQAGELFF.

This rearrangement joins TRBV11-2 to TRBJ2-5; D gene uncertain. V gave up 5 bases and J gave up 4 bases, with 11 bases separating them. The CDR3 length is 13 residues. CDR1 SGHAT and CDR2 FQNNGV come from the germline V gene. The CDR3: CASSPASGETQYF. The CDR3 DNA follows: TGTGCCAGCAGCCCGGCCTCGGGAGAGACCCAGTACTTC.

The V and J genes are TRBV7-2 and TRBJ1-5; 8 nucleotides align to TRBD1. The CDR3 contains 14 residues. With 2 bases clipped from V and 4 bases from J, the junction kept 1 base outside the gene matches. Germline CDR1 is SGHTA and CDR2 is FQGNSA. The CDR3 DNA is TGTGCCAGCAGCTTACGGACAGGGAATCAGCCCCAGCATTTT. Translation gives CASSLRTGNQPQHF.

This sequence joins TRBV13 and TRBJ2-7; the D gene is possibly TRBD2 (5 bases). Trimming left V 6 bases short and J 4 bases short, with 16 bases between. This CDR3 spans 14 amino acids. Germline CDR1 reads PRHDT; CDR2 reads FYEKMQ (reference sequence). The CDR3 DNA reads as TGTGCCAGCAGTAGAGCCGGGGTACGTTACGAGCAGTACTTC. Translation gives CASSRAGVRYEQYF. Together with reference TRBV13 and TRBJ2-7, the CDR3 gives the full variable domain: AAGVIQSPRHLIKEKRETATLKCYPIPRHDTVYWYQQGPGQDPQFLISFYEKMQSDKGSIPDRFSAQQFSDYHSELNMSSLELGDSALYFCASSRAGVRYEQYFGPGTRLTVT.

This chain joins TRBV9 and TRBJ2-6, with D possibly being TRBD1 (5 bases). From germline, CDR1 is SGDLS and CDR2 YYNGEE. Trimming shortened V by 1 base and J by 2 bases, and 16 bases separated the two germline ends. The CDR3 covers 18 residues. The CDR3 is CASSVHSGLVTGANVLTF. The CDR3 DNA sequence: TGTGCCAGCAGCGTACATTCAGGGTTGGTAACTGGGGCCAACGTCCTGACTTTC.

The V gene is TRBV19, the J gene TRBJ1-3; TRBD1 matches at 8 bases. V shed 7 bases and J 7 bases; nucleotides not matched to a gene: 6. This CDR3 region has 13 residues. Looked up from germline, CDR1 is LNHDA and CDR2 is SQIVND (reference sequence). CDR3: CASNQGAVNTIYF. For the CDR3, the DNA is TGTGCCAGTAACCAGGGGGCTGTTAACACCATATATTTT. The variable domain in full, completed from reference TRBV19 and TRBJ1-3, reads DGGITQSPKYLFRKEGQNVTLSCEQNLNHDAMYWYRQDPGQGLRLIYYSQIVNDFQKGDIAEGYSVSREKKESFPLTVTSAQKNPTAFYLCASNQGAVNTIYFGEGSWLTVV.

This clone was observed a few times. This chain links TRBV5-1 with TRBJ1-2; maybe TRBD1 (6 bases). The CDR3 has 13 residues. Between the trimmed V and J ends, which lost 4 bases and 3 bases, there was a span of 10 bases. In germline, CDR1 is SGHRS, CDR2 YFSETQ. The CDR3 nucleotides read TGCGCCAGCAGCAGGGAGGGGGACTATGGCTACACCTTC. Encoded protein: CASSREGDYGYTF. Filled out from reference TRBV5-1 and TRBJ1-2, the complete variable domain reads KAGVTQTPRYLIKTRGQQVTLSCSPISGHRSVSWYQQTPGQGLQFLFEYFSETQRNKGNFPGRFSGRQFSNSRSEMNVSTLELGDSALYLCASSREGDYGYTFGSGTRLTVV.

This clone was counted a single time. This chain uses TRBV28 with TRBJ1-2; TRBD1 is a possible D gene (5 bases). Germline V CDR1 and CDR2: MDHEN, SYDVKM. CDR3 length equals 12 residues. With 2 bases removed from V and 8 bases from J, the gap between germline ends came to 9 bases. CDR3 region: CASSLLQGGYTF. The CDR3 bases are TGTGCCAGCAGTTTACTCCAGGGAGGCTACACCTTC.

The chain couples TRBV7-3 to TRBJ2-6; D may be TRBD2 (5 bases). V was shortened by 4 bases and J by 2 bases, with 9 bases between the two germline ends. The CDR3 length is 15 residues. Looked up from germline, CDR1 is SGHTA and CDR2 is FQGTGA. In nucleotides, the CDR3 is TGTGCCAGCAGCTCGACTATGGCTGGGGCCAACGTCCTGACTTTC. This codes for CASSSTMAGANVLTF.

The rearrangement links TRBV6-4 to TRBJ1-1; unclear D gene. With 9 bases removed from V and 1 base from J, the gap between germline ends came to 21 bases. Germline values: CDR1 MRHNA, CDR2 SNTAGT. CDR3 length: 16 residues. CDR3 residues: CASGSRLRKANTEAFF. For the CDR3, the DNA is TGTGCCAGTGGGAGCAGATTACGTAAAGCGAACACTGAAGCTTTCTTT.

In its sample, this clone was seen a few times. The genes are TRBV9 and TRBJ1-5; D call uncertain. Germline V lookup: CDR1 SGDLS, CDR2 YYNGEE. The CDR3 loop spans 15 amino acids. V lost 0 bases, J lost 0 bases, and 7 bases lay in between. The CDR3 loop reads CASSVGGDSNQPQHF. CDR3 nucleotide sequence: TGTGCCAGCAGCGTAGGTGGAGATAGCAATCAGCCCCAGCATTTT.

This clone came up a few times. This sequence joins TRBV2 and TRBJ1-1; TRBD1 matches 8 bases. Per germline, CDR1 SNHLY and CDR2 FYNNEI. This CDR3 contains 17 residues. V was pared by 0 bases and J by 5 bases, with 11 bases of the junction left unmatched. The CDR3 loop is CASSEALGQGAVTEAFF. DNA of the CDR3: TGTGCCAGCAGTGAAGCGCTGGGGCAGGGGGCGGTTACTGAAGCTTTCTTT.

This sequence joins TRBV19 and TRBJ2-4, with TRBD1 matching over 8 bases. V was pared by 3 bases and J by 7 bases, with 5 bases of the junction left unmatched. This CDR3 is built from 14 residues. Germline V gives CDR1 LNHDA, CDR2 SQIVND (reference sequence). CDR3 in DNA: TGTGCCAGTAGTATGCAGGGGGCTAGTAACATTCAGTACTTC. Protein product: CASSMQGASNIQYF.

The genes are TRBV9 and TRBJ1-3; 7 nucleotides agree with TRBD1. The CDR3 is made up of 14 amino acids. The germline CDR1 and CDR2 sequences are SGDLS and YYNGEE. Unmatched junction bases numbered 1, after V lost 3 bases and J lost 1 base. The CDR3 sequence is CASSEGASGNTIYF. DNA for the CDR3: TGTGCCAGCAGCGAGGGGGCTTCTGGAAACACCATATATTTT.

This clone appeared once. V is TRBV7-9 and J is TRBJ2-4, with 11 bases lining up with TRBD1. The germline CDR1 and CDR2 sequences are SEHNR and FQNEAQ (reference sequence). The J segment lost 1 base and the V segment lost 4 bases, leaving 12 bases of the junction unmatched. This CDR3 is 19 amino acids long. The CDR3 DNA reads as TGTGCCAGCAGCTACCACGGGACAGGGGGAACGGTGGCCAAAAACATTCAGTACTTC. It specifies CASSYHGTGGTVAKNIQYF.

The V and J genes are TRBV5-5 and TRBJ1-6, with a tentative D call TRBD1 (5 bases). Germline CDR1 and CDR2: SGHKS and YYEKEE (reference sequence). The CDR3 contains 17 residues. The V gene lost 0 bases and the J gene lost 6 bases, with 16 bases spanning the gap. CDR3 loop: CASSLEGFVRLNSPLHF. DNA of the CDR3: TGTGCCAGCAGCTTGGAGGGGTTTGTCCGGCTTAATTCACCCCTCCACTTT. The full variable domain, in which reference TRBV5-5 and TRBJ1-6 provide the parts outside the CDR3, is DAGVTQSPTHLIKTRGQQVTLRCSPISGHKSVSWYQQVLGQGPQFIFQYYEKEERGRGNFPDRFSARQFPNYSSELNVNALLLGDSALYLCASSLEGFVRLNSPLHFGNGTRLTVT.

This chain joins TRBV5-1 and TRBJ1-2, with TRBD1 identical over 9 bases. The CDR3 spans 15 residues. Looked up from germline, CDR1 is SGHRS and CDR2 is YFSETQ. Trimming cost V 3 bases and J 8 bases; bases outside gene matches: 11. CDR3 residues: CASSWGQGMLEGYTF. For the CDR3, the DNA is TGCGCCAGCAGCTGGGGACAGGGTATGCTAGAGGGCTACACCTTC.

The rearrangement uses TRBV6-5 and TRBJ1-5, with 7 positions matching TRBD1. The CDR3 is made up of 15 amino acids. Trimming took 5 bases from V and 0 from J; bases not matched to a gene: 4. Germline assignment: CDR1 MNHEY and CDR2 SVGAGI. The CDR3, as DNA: TGTGCCAGCAGTCTGGGACAGCTTAGCAATCAGCCCCAGCATTTT. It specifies CASSLGQLSNQPQHF.